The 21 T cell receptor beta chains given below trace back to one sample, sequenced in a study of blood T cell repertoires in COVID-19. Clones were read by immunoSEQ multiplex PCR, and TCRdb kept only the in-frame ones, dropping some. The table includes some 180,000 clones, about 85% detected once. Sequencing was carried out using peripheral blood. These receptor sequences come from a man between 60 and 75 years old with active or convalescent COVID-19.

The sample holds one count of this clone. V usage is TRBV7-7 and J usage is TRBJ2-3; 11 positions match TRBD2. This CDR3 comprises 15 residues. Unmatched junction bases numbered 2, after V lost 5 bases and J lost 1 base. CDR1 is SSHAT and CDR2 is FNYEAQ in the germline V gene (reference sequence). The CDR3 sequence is CASSAGLAGTDTQYF. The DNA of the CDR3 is TGTGCCAGCAGCGCGGGACTAGCGGGCACAGATACGCAGTATTTT.

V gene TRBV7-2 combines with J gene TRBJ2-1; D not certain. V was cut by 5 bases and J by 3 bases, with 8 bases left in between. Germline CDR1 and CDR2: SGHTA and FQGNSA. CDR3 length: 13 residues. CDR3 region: CASSLRVYNEQFF. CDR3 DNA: TGTGCCAGCAGCCTCCGGGTCTACAATGAGCAGTTCTTC.

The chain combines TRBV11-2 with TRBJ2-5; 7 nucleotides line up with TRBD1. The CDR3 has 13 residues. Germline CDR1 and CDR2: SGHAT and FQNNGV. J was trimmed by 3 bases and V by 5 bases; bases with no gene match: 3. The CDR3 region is CASSLGTEETQYF. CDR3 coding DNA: TGTGCCAGCAGCCTTGGGACAGAAGAGACCCAGTACTTC.

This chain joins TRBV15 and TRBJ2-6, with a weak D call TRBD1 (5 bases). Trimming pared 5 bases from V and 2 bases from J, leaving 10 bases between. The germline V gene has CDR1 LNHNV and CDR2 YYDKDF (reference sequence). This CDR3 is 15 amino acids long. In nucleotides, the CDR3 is TGTGCCACCAGCCTTGGACAAACTGGGGCCAACGTCCTGACTTTC. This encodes CATSLGQTGANVLTF. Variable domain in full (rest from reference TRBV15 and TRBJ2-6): DAMVIQNPRYQVTQFGKPVTLSCSQTLNHNVMYWYQQKSSQAPKLLFHYYDKDFNNEADTPDNFQSRRPNTSFCFLDIRSPGLGDTAMYLCATSLGQTGANVLTFGAGSRLTVL.

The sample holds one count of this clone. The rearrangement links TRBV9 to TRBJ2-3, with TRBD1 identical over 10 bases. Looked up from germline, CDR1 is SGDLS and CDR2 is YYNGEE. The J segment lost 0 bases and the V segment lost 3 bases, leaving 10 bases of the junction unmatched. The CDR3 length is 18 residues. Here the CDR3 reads CASSEGTGAVSSTDTQYF. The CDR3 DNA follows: TGTGCCAGCAGCGAGGGGACAGGGGCGGTTTCTAGCACAGATACGCAGTATTTT. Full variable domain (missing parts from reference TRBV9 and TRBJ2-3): DSGVTQTPKHLITATGQRVTLRCSPRSGDLSVYWYQQSLDQGLQFLIQYYNGEERAKGNILERFSAQQFPDLHSELNLSSLELGDSALYFCASSEGTGAVSSTDTQYFGPGTRLTVL.

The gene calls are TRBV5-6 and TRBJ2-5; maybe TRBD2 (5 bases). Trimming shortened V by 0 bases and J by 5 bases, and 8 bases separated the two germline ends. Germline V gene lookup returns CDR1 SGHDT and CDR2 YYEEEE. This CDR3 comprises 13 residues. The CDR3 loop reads CASSLVARETQYF. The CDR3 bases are TGTGCCAGCAGCTTGGTAGCGAGGGAGACCCAGTACTTC.

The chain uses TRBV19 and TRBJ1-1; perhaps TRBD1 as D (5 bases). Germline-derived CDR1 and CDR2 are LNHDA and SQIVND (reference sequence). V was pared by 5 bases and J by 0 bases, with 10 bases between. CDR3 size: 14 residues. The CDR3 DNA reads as TGTGCCAGTAGTTCAGGGTCCATGAACACTGAAGCTTTCTTT. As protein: CASSSGSMNTEAFF.

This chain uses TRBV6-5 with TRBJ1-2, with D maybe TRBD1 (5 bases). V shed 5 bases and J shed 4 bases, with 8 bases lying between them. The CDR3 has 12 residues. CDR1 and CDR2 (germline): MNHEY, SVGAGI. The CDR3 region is CASSRDSYGYTF. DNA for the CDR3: TGTGCCAGCAGTCGGGACTCCTATGGCTACACCTTC.

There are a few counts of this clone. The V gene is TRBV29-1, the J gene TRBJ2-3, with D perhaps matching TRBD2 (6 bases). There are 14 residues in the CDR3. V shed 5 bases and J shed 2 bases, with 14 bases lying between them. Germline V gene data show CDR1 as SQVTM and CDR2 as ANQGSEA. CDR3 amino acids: CSVFGGILTDTQYF. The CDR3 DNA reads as TGCAGCGTTTTTGGCGGGATTCTCACAGATACGCAGTATTTT.

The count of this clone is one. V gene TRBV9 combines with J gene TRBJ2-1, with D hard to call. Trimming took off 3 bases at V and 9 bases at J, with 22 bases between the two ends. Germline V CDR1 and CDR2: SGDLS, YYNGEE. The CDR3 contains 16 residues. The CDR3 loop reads CASSAHRSTMRREQFF. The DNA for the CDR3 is TGTGCCAGCAGCGCGCATAGATCCACAATGAGGCGTGAGCAGTTCTTC. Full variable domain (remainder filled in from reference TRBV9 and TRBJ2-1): DSGVTQTPKHLITATGQRVTLRCSPRSGDLSVYWYQQSLDQGLQFLIQYYNGEERAKGNILERFSAQQFPDLHSELNLSSLELGDSALYFCASSAHRSTMRREQFFGPGTRLTVL.

The CDR3 here is CASSLRGDTQYF. The CDR3 DNA follows: TGTGCCAGCAGTTTGCGGGGAGATACGCAGTATTTT. V usage is TRBV6-5 and J usage is TRBJ2-3; TRBD2 might be the D (6 bases). CDR1 is MNHEY, CDR2 SVGAGI, per germline. Trimming took off 4 bases at V and 5 bases at J, with 7 bases between the two ends. The CDR3 length is 12 residues.

The CDR3 coding sequence is TGTGCCACCAGTGATGATGGACAGGGTAGAGAGGAGACCCAGTACTTC. It codes for CATSDDGQGREETQYF. The chain carries TRBV24-1 and TRBJ2-5; the match to TRBD1 covers 8 bases. CDR1 KGHDR and CDR2 SFDVKD come from the germline V gene. The junction had 10 bases not matched to a gene; V was cut back by 3 bases and J by 5 bases. The CDR3 runs 16 residues.

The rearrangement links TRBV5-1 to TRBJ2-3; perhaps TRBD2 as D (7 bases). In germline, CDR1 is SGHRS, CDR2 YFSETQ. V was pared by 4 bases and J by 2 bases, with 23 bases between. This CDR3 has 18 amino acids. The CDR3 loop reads CASSPSVIAGAVTDTQYF. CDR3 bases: TGCGCCAGCAGCCCCTCGGTAATCGCGGGGGCCGTCACAGATACGCAGTATTTT.

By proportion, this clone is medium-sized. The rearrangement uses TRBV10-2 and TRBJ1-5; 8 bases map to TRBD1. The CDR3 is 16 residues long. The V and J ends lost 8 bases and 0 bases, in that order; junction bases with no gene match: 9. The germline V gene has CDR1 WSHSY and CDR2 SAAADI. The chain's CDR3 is CASPLTDRGSNQPQHF. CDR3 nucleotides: TGCGCCAGCCCATTGACCGACAGGGGTAGCAATCAGCCCCAGCATTTT.

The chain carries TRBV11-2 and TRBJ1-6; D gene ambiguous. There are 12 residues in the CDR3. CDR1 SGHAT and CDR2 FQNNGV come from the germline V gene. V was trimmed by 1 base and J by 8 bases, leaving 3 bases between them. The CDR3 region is CASSLVDSPLHF. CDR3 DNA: TGTGCCAGCAGCTTAGTAGATTCACCCCTCCACTTT.

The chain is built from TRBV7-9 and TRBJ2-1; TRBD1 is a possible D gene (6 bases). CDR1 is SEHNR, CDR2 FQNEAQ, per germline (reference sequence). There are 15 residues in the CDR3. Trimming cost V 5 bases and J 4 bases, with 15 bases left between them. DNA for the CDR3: TGTGCCAGCAGCCGAGACCCACAGGGATACAATGAGCAGTTCTTC. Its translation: CASSRDPQGYNEQFF.

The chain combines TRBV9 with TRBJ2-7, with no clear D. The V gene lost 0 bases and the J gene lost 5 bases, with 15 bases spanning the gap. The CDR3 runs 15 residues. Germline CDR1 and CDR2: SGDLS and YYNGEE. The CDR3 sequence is CASSVADMSLHEQYF. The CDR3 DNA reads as TGTGCCAGCAGCGTAGCCGACATGAGCCTCCACGAGCAGTACTTC.

CDR3 sequence: CASSPGGQGYETQYF. The CDR3, as DNA: TGTGCCAGCAGCCCTGGAGGACAGGGGTATGAGACCCAGTACTTC. This chain uses TRBV5-5 with TRBJ2-5; 9 nucleotides align to TRBD1. The V and J ends lost 4 bases and 5 bases, in that order; junction bases with no gene match: 9. This CDR3 has 15 amino acids. Germline assignment: CDR1 SGHKS and CDR2 YYEKEE (reference sequence).

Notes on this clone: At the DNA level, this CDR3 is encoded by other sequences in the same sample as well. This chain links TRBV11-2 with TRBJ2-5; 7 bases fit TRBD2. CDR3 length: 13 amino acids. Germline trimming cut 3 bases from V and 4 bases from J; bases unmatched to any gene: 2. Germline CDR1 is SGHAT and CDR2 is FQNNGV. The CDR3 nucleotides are TGTGCCAGCAGCTTCGGCGGGGGAGAGACCCAGTACTTC. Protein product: CASSFGGGETQYF.

This CDR3 is CASFVAGGAESYGYTF. CDR3 nucleotides: TGTGCCAGCTTTGTGGCAGGGGGCGCGGAATCCTATGGCTACACCTTC. V is TRBV2 and J is TRBJ1-2; 8 bases fit TRBD1. This CDR3 contains 16 residues. Germline CDR1 is SNHLY and CDR2 is FYNNEI. V shed 8 bases, J shed 4 bases, and the junction held 15 bases outside the gene matches.

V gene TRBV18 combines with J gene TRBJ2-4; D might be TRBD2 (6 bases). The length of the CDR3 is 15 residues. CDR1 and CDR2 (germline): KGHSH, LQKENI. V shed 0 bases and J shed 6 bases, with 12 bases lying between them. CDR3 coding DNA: TGTGCCAGCTCACCACCGTCGACTAGAGGAAACATTCAGTACTTC. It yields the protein CASSPPSTRGNIQYF.